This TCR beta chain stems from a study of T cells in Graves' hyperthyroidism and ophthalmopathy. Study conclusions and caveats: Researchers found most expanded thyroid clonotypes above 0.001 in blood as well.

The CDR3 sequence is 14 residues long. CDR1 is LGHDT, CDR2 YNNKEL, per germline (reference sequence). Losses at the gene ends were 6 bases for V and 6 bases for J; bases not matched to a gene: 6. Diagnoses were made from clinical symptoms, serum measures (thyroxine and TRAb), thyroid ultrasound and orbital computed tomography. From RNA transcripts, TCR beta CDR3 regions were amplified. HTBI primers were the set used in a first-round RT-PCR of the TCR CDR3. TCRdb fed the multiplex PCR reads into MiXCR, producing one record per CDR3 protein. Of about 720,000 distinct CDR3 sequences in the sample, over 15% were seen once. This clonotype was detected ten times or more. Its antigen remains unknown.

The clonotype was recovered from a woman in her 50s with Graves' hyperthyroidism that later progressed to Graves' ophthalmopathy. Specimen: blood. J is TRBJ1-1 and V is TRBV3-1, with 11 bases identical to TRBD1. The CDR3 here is CASRRTGGWSEAFF. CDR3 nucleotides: TGTGCCAGCAGGCGGACAGGGGGCTGGTCTGAAGCTTTCTTT.